Shown below are 28 T cell receptor delta chains from a single sample sequenced in a study of γδ T cells in repeated Plasmodium falciparum infection. Gammadelta T cells were flow-sorted from PBMC into Vgamma9/Vdelta2+ and Vdelta2-negative populations for bulk analysis. TCRdb fed the multiplex PCR reads to CATT. The table shows more than 45,000 delta-chain clones, with about 1.5% occurring only once. The sample was gamma-delta T cells from blood. These TCRs come from a pool of human donors (malaria-infected and uninfected, not separated).

This clone was seen repeatedly, ten times or more. This DNA's translation and the protein TCRdb lists, from a much larger clone, do not match at residue 5, likely due to a read error; the protein shown is translated from the DNA. The chain combines TRDV1 with TRDJ1, with 8 bases identical to TRDD3. With 5 bases clipped from V and 0 bases from J, the junction kept 23 bases outside the gene matches. Germline-derived CDR1 and CDR2 are TSWWSYY and QGS. The CDR3 length is 21 residues. The CDR3 nucleotides are TGTGCTCTTGGGCCACGGTTAAAGGGACAACTACTGGGGGCGTACACCGATAAACTCATCTTT. This translates into CALGPRLKGQLLGAYTDKLIF.

This clone has a handful of counts. TCRdb's listed protein matches a much larger clone and diverges from this DNA's translation at residue 7, likely through a read error; the protein shown comes from the DNA. The V call is TRDV1, the J call TRDJ1; TRDD3 matches 11 bases. The CDR3 contains 21 residues. Germline trimming cut 0 bases from V and 3 bases from J; bases unmatched to any gene: 18. CDR1 is TSWWSYY, CDR2 QGS, per germline. CDR3 sequence reads: CALGELRPTPDGGYDPDKLIF. The CDR3 nucleotides read TGTGCTCTTGGGGAACTTCGCCCTACCCCAGATGGGGGATACGACCCCGATAAACTCATCTTT.

This clone turned up a few times. TCRdb assigns this DNA the protein of a much larger clone, which departs from its translation at residue 5; this likely reflects a read error, and the protein shown comes from translating the DNA. The chain employs TRDV1 and TRDJ1; TRDD3 matches 10 bases. The J gene, left out of TCRdb, was set here by checking the DNA against germline. Looked up from germline, CDR1 is TSWWSYY and CDR2 is QGS. This CDR3 has 19 amino acids. V lost 5 bases to trimming and J lost 0 bases; unmatched junction nucleotides: 15. The DNA of the CDR3 is TGTGCTCTTGGGCCCCCAGGGGGATACGGTCCTCCGTACACCGATAAACTCATCTTT. This codes for CALGPPGGYGPPYTDKLIF.

This clone was recorded many times. TCRdb lists the protein of a much larger clone for this DNA, which differs at residue 12, so this is likely a read error; the protein given here is translated from the DNA itself. The chain has TRDV1 and TRDJ1; TRDD3 agrees at 9 bases. The V gene end was trimmed by 3 bases and the J gene end by 0 bases; junction bases not matched to a gene: 17. The V gene's germline CDR1 is TSWWSYY and CDR2 QGS. This CDR3 spans 20 amino acids. Written as DNA, the CDR3 is TGTGCTCTTGGGGACCCCCCACCCACTGGGGGACACCTGTACACCGATAAACTCATCTTT. Encoded protein: CALGDPPPTGGHLYTDKLIF.

This clone was recorded a few times. TCRdb's listed protein matches a much larger clone and diverges from this DNA's translation at residue 17, likely through a read error; the protein shown comes from the DNA. Here the J gene is TRDJ1 and the V gene is not called; TRDD3 is the table's D call, not checked against the DNA. This CDR3 contains 19 residues. DNA for the CDR3: TGTGCTCTTGGGGAACATTACGTCTCGGGGGATATTGATACCGATAAACCCATCTTT. Amino acids: CALGEHYVSGDIDTDKPIF.

This clone was found a few times. A single base is all that separates this from a far larger clone, so a read error is likely. The sample carries other DNA sequences with the same CDR3. The chain combines TRDV1 with TRDJ1, with D unclear. The CDR3 is 12 residues long. Looked up from germline, CDR1 is TSWWSYY and CDR2 is QGS. The V end was cut by 7 bases, the J end by 9 bases, with 15 bases between. The CDR3 is CALVSVDTELIF. The CDR3 DNA sequence: TGTGCTCTTGTATCAGTGGACACGGAACTCATCTTT.

This chain joins TRDV1 and TRDJ1; D possibly corresponds to TRDD3 (6 bases). Since TCRdb gives no J gene, matching the DNA to germline was used here to assign it. Per the germline V gene, CDR1 is TSWWSYY and CDR2 is QGS. There are 17 residues in the CDR3. Trimming took off 3 bases at V and 0 bases at J, with 17 bases between the two ends. Written as DNA, the CDR3 is TGTGCTCTTGGGGACCTCCCGGGGGACCTGTACACCGATAAACTCATCTTT. Encoded protein: CALGDLPGDLYTDKLIF.

This clone showed up just a few times. This DNA translates differently at residue 4 from the TCRdb protein, which is that of a much larger clone; a read error is likely, and the protein shown is the DNA's own translation. The same CDR3 arises from other DNA sequences in this sample as well. This sequence joins TRDV2 and TRDJ3; 10 positions match TRDD3. The J gene was not available in TCRdb and was assigned here by matching the DNA to germline segments. The CDR3 consists of 24 residues. The V and J ends lost 7 bases and 1 base, in that order; junction bases with no gene match: 27. Germline CDR1 reads GEAIGNYY; CDR2 reads EKD. CDR3 sequence: CACGTIDSRTGGSGPSWDTRQMFF. The CDR3 DNA is TGTGCCTGCGGCACCATCGATTCCCGTACTGGGGGATCAGGGCCTTCCTGGGACACCCGACAGATGTTTTTC.

This clone was counted only a few times. A far larger clone is just one base off, so this is likely a read error. Other nucleotide sequences in the sample specify the same CDR3. The chain joins TRDV1 to TRDJ1; the match to TRDD3 covers 8 bases. The CDR3 spans 19 residues. Germline CDR1 reads TSWWSYY; CDR2 reads QGS. V shed 8 bases, J shed 5 bases, and the junction held 25 bases outside the gene matches. The CDR3 region is CALKFYRTVLGARTDKLIF. CDR3 nucleotides: TGTGCTCTTAAATTCTATCGAACGGTACTGGGGGCCCGCACGGATAAACTCATCTTT.

This clone was observed a few times. This likely stems from a read error, as it lies one base from a far larger clone. Other DNA sequences within the sample encode an identical CDR3. The chain is built from TRDV1 and TRDJ1; 12 nucleotides match TRDD3. Germline V gives CDR1 TSWWSYY, CDR2 QGS. The CDR3 contains 25 residues. The DNA of the CDR3 is TGTGCTCTCGGGGAACAGGGCAATCCTACGAACAAAGTCTGGGGGATACGATGGCCCACCGATAAACTCATCTTT. Its protein product is CALGEQGNPTNKVWGIRWPTDKLIF.

The sample holds a few counts of this clone. This DNA's translation and the protein TCRdb lists, from a much larger clone, do not match at residue 5, likely due to a read error; the protein shown is translated from the DNA. This chain uses TRDV1 with TRDJ1, with 10 bases fitting TRDD3. CDR3 length: 20 amino acids. J gave up 1 base and V 5 bases, and 19 bases lay outside the gene matches. The V gene's germline CDR1 is TSWWSYY and CDR2 QGS. The DNA of the CDR3 is TGTGCTCTTGGGACTTTCCGGCGGGACTGGGGGATTCCAAGCACCGATAAACTCATCTTT. Its translation is CALGTFRRDWGIPSTDKLIF.

The table lists this clone with a few counts. TCRdb lists the protein of a much larger clone for this DNA, which differs at residue 14, so this is likely a read error; the protein given here is translated from the DNA itself. The chain couples TRDV1 to TRDJ1; possible D gene TRDD2, 9 bases. This CDR3 is built from 24 residues. CDR1 is TSWWSYY, CDR2 QGS, per germline. The germline V and J ends were trimmed by 5 bases and 0 bases, with 40 bases remaining between them. The CDR3 DNA reads as TGTGCTCTTGGGACCCCTTCCTACGTGTCGTACTGGGGGGTCCCTGTAACTTACACCGATAAACTCATCTTT. The encoded protein is CALGTPSYVSYWGVPVTYTDKLIF.

A note on this clone: TCRdb attributes to this sequence the protein of a much larger clone, which differs from the DNA translation at residue 5; a read error is likely, and the protein displayed is translated from the DNA. The chain carries TRDV2 and TRDJ1, with 12 bases identical to TRDD3. This CDR3 is built from 18 residues. The V gene end was trimmed by 5 bases and the J gene end by 0 bases; junction bases not matched to a gene: 12. CDR1 and CDR2 from the germline V gene are GEAIGNYY and EKD. The CDR3 DNA is TGTGCCTGTGGCTGCGTACTGGGGGATACCGGGTACACCGATAAACTCATCTTT. This encodes CACGCVLGDTGYTDKLIF.

This clone was picked up a small number of times. A far larger clone lies a single base away; this is likely a read error. Other nucleotide sequences in the sample specify the same CDR3. This chain connects TRDV1 to TRDJ1; 9 positions agree with TRDD3. CDR1 is TSWWSYY, CDR2 QGS, per germline. The CDR3 length is 18 residues. In DNA form, the CDR3 reads TGTGCCCTTGGGGAACGATCCCTGCCGTACTGGGGGACAAATAAACTCATCTTT. This codes for CALGERSLPYWGTNKLIF.

Notes on this clone: With a far larger clone one base away, a read error is the likely cause. Other DNA sequences in the sample encode the same CDR3. V usage is TRDV1 and J usage is TRDJ1; a weak D match, TRDD3 (5 bases). TCRdb supplies no J gene; here it was assigned by aligning the nucleotide sequence to germline. Germline CDR1 reads TSWWSYY; CDR2 reads QGS. With 3 bases removed from V and 2 bases from J, the gap between germline ends came to 25 bases. This CDR3 comprises 19 residues. Here the CDR3 reads CALGEHSLFWDWRTDKLIF. The CDR3 coding sequence is TGTGCTCTTGGGGAGCATTCCCTTTTCTGGGATTGGCGAACCGATAAACTCATCTTT.

This clone has more than one count but fewer than ten. The amino acid sequence in TCRdb belongs to a much larger clone and departs from this DNA's translation at residue 7, likely a sequencing read error; the sequence shown is translated from the DNA. The chain links TRDV2 to TRDJ1; TRDD3 matches at 8 bases. No J segment appears in TCRdb, so it was assigned here by matching the sequence to germline. CDR1 is GEAIGNYY and CDR2 is EKD in the germline V gene. With 1 base clipped from V and 4 bases from J, the junction kept 10 bases outside the gene matches. The CDR3 runs 16 residues. The CDR3: CACDTDAGGISDKLIF. DNA of the CDR3: TGTGCCTGTGACACTGATGCTGGGGGAATCAGCGATAAACTCATCTTT.

A remark on this clone: This clone may be a read error of a much larger clone one base away. J is TRDJ1 and V is TRDV1, with D perhaps given as TRDD2 or TRDD3 (7 bases each). The J gene comes from matching the DNA to germline here; TCRdb lacks it. Trimming removed 3 bases from V and 0 bases from J, with 65 bases in between. The germline V gene has CDR1 TSWWSYY and CDR2 QGS. The length of the CDR3 is 33 residues. In DNA, the CDR3 is TGTGCTCTTGGGGAGACCCAATTTGGTAAAGGCCTTCCTCTTCGTACTGGGGATCGGGGGGGTCGGTGGAGTCTTCCATACACCGATAAACTCATCTTT. This sequence encodes CALGETQFGKGLPLRTGDRGGRWSLPYTDKLIF.

This clone showed up many times. The protein recorded in TCRdb matches a much larger clone and deviates from this DNA's translation at residue 8, suggesting a read error; the protein here is obtained by translating the DNA. The chain combines TRDV1 with TRDJ1, with a weak D call TRDD3 (6 bases). Germline CDR1 and CDR2: TSWWSYY and QGS. Trimming pared 8 bases from V and 2 bases from J, leaving 39 bases between. This CDR3 contains 22 residues. Written as DNA, the CDR3 is TGTGCTCTTAACAATTTAAGGGGGGCCTCCTGGAGCGGGGATGGAGGGACCGATAAACTCATCTTT. Translated: CALNNLRGASWSGDGGTDKLIF.

This clone has a handful of counts. TCRdb records a much larger clone's protein for this DNA, with a difference at residue 20 that likely arises from a read error; the protein given is the translation of the DNA. The rearrangement links TRDV1 to TRDJ1; D tentatively fits TRDD2 or TRDD3 (5 bases each). Germline V gene lookup returns CDR1 TSWWSYY and CDR2 QGS. This CDR3 contains 23 residues. CDR3 amino acids: CALGERLNQVVPSCFPSTDRLIF. The CDR3 DNA follows: TGTGCACTTGGGGAACGCCTAAATCAAGTTGTTCCAAGTTGTTTCCCTTCGACCGATAGACTCATCTTT.

A note on this clone: The protein that TCRdb holds for this DNA derives from a much larger clone and differs from the translated DNA at residue 23, which likely indicates a read error; the protein shown here is translated from the DNA. For the V gene the call is TRDV1; the J gene has no call; the table's D gene call, TRDD3, was not cross checked with the DNA. There are 24 residues in the CDR3. Germline V CDR1 and CDR2: TSWWSYY, QGS. The CDR3 loop reads CALGDALPSYQVLGDFGYTDKLTF. The DNA for the CDR3 is TGTGCTCTTGGGGATGCGCTTCCTTCCTACCAGGTACTGGGGGACTTCGGGTACACCGATAAACTCACCTTT.

Details on this clone: This likely stems from a read error, as it lies one base from a far larger clone. The sample carries other DNA sequences with the same CDR3. V is TRDV1 and J is TRDJ1, with 9 bases fitting TRDD2. The J gene was not available in TCRdb and was assigned here by matching the DNA to germline segments. Germline V gives CDR1 TSWWSYY, CDR2 QGS. This CDR3 region has 24 residues. The junction had 27 bases not matched to a gene; V was cut back by 1 base and J by 0 bases. DNA for the CDR3: TGTGCTCTTGGGGAACGTCCTTCCTACGTCCCCTACTTGGGGGTTCATCTATACACCGATAAACTCATCTTT. Translating gives CALGERPSYVPYLGVHLYTDKLIF.

This clone was found a few times. With a far larger clone one base away, a read error is the likely cause. Different DNA sequences within this sample yield the same CDR3. The chain couples TRDV1 to TRDJ1; D may correspond to TRDD2 or TRDD3 (5 bases each). The CDR3 loop spans 25 amino acids. CDR1 is TSWWSYY and CDR2 is QGS in the germline V gene. CDR3 DNA: TGTGCTCTTGGGGAACTGTTGACAGCCCTACCCGGTGTACTGGAGGTCACACTGTACACCGATAAACTCATCTTC. Translated: CALGELLTALPGVLEVTLYTDKLIF.

Concerning this clone itself: The protein TCRdb lists belongs to a much larger clone and differs from this DNA's translation at residues 9 and 22, which points to a read error; the protein shown is made from the DNA. This sequence joins TRDV3 and TRDJ1, with 9 bases that match TRDD3. The CDR3 sequence is 24 residues long. The V gene's germline CDR1 is TVYSNPD and CDR2 GDNSRS (reference sequence). In nucleotides, the CDR3 is TGTGCCTCACTTATACCCCAGGGATCCCACGGGTTCTGGGGGATCAGGCTGATCACCGATAAACACATCTTT. Translation: CASLIPQGSHGFWGIRLITDKHIF.

In regard to this clone: TCRdb assigns this DNA the protein of a much larger clone, which departs from its translation at residue 8; this likely reflects a read error, and the protein shown comes from translating the DNA. The J gene is TRDJ1, the V gene TRDV1; TRDD3 agrees at 7 bases. Germline V gene lookup returns CDR1 TSWWSYY and CDR2 QGS. CDR3 length: 18 amino acids. Trimming at V came to 5 bases and at J to 2 bases, leaving 17 bases not matched to a gene. The CDR3 reads CALGSASPLGKGTDKLIF. Here the CDR3 DNA reads TGTGCTCTTGGGAGTGCCTCCCCACTGGGGAAAGGAACCGATAAACTCATCTTT.

This clone was detected ten times or more. The same CDR3 can be traced to other DNA sequences in this sample. The J gene is TRDJ1, the V gene TRDV3; D may be TRDD2 or TRDD3 (5 bases each). This CDR3 is 16 amino acids long. V was shortened by 2 bases and J by 5 bases, with 24 bases between the two germline ends. CDR1 TVYSNPD and CDR2 GDNSRS come from the germline V gene (reference sequence). CDR3 loop: CAFAAFYLLRGDKLIF. The CDR3, as DNA: TGTGCCTTTGCTGCCTTCTACCTACTGAGGGGGGATAAACTCATCTTT.

In this sample, this clone turned up a few times. With a far larger clone one base away, a read error is the likely cause. Other DNA sequences within the sample encode an identical CDR3. The genes are TRDV1 and TRDJ1; D is ambiguous. The length of the CDR3 is 12 residues. In germline, CDR1 is TSWWSYY, CDR2 QGS. The ends were cut back, 1 base at V and 5 bases at J, with 5 bases in the middle. CDR3 bases: TGTGCTCTTGGGGAACGAACAGATAAACTCATCTTT. Translating gives CALGERTDKLIF.

This clone was recorded many times. This DNA translates differently at residue 11 from the TCRdb protein, which is that of a much larger clone; a read error is likely, and the protein shown is the DNA's own translation. V usage is TRDV1 and J usage is TRDJ1, with TRDD3 matching 11 bases. The CDR3 spans 22 residues. CDR1 is TSWWSYY, CDR2 QGS, per germline. J lost 0 bases, V lost 3 bases, and 21 bases had no gene match. For the CDR3, the DNA is TGTGCTCTTGGGGACCTTTCTTCCTACGGGTCACTGGGGGATAGGAACACCGATAAACTCATCTTT. The encoded protein is CALGDLSSYGSLGDRNTDKLIF.

The table lists this clone with many counts. A read error likely explains why the TCRdb protein, taken from a much larger clone, differs from this DNA's translation at residue 3; the protein shown is translated from the DNA. This sequence joins TRDV2 and TRDJ1; 13 bases fit TRDD3. In germline, CDR1 is GEAIGNYY, CDR2 EKD. This CDR3 is 21 amino acids long. DNA of the CDR3: TGTGCCCGTGACACCGACAACTGGGGGATACGCGTCTTACCAATCACACCCCCTCGGATCTTT. This encodes CARDTDNWGIRVLPITPPRIF.